This TCR beta chain was profiled in a study of blood T cell repertoires in COVID-19. Sequencing was performed with immunoSEQ multiplex PCR; in TCRdb, only in-frame clones are kept and a portion is missing. The sample has about 150,000 clones, 79% seen once. The CDR3 has 15 amino acids. CDR1 SEHNR and CDR2 FQNEAQ come from the germline V gene (reference sequence). V was trimmed by 10 bases and J by 0 bases, leaving 16 bases between them. This chain links TRBV7-9 with TRBJ1-3; tentatively, D is TRBD1 (6 bases). Sequencing was carried out using peripheral blood. This TCR was recovered from a man aged 50 to 60 with active or convalescent COVID-19. The CDR3 loop reads CAITGQLNSGNTIYF. For the CDR3, the DNA is TGTGCCATCACTGGACAGTTAAACTCTGGAAACACCATATATTTT.